These T cell receptor beta chains were read from a single sample in a study of cytomegalovirus exposure and HLA in healthy donors. Sequencing was performed with immunoSEQ multiplex PCR; in TCRdb, only in-frame clones are kept and a portion is missing. Its table lists about 140,000 clones. Sequenced: PBMCs. The receptors shown here come from a male donor in good health and CMV-seronegative. Each CDR3 is given with its conserved first and last residue. A D gene is named only where the DNA matches it firmly.

>TRBJ2-7|-|TRBV6-1
TGTGCCAGCAGTGCCGGAGGGCTAGCCCAAAAGGAATACGAGCAGTACTTC
CASSAGGLAQKEYEQYF
>TRBJ1-3|-|TRBV29-1
TGCAGCGTTGATGTCTCAGGGATTGGGAACACCATATATTTT
CSVDVSGIGNTIYF
>TRBJ1-1|-|TRBV15
TGTGCCACCAGCAGCCTTGGGGGGAAGACTGAAGCTTTCTTT
CATSSLGGKTEAFF
>TRBJ1-3|TRBD1|TRBV6-5
TGTGCCAGCAGATCTACAGGGGCCTCTGGAAACACCATATATTTT
CASRSTGASGNTIYF
>TRBJ2-1|-|TRBV7-6
TGTGCCAGCAGCTTCACCTATTCCTACAATGAGCAGTTCTTC
CASSFTYSYNEQFF
>TRBJ1-2|-|TRBV7-2
TGTGCCAGCAGCGGCCGAAGTATTGGCTACACCTTC
CASSGRSIGYTF
>TRBJ1-2|TRBD1|TRBV19
TGTGCCACCTGGGGGACAGGCACTAACTATGGCTACACCTTC
CATWGTGTNYGYTF
>TRBJ1-4|-|TRBV4-1
TGCGCCAGCAGCCAAGATGGAACAGTTGGTGAAAAACTGTTTTTT
CASSQDGTVGEKLFF
>TRBJ2-5|TRBD2|TRBV5-1
TGCGCCAGCAGCCTGGGACTAGCGGGAGGTAAAGAGACCCAGTACTTC
CASSLGLAGGKETQYF
>TRBJ1-1|-|TRBV6-5
TGTGCCAGCAGTTACCCGTCCACGGGGAAGAACACTGAAGCTTTCTTT
CASSYPSTGKNTEAFF
>TRBJ2-1|TRBD1|TRBV9
TGTGCCAGCAGCGTAGGGGGGACAGGGACCCACAATGAGCAGTTCTTC
CASSVGGTGTHNEQFF
>TRBJ1-5|-|TRBV6-5
TGTGCCAGCAGTTACTCCCGGTATCAGCCCCAGCATTTT
CASSYSRYQPQHF
>TRBJ2-3|-|TRBV11-3
TGTGCCAGCAGCTTATCCGCGGGGACCCCAAATACGCAGTATTTT
CASSLSAGTPNTQYF
>TRBJ1-1|-|TRBV7-9
TGTGCCAGCAGCTTATCCGTCCCAGGGCCGAACACTGAAGCTTTCTTT
CASSLSVPGPNTEAFF
>TRBJ2-7|-|TRBV5-4
TGTGCCAGCAGTTTCGGAGGGGGCGGCGAGCAGTACTTC
CASSFGGGGEQYF
>TRBJ2-3|-|TRBV6-5
TGTGCCAGCAGTTACGAACAGGGCACAGATACGCAGTATTTT
CASSYEQGTDTQYF
>TRBJ2-7|TRBD1|TRBV7-6
TGTGCCAGCAGCCGAGACAGGGTAGGCGAGCAGTACTTC
CASSRDRVGEQYF
>TRBJ2-7|TRBD1|TRBV14
TGTGCCAGCAGCCAAGTTCGGGGACAGTTGACGTACTTC
CASSQVRGQLTYF
>TRBJ1-2|TRBD1|TRBV6-5
TGTGCCAGCAGCCAGGGGGATGGCTACACCTTC
CASSQGDGYTF
>TRBJ1-5|TRBD1|TRBV29-1
TGCAGCGTAGCGGACAGGGTGGATCAGCCCCAGCATTTT
CSVADRVDQPQHF
>TRBJ2-7|TRBD1|TRBV7-3
TGTGCCAGCAGCTTATTCGGACCGGGGACAGGGATGGGTGAGCAGTACTTC
CASSLFGPGTGMGEQYF
>TRBJ1-6|TRBD1|TRBV6-5
TGTGCCAGCAGTCCGGGACAGTTTAATTCACCCCTCCACTTT
CASSPGQFNSPLHF
>TRBJ2-5|TRBD1|TRBV7-9
TGTGCCAGCAGCTTTGGACAGGCGGGAGAGACCCAGTACTTC
CASSFGQAGETQYF
>TRBJ1-2|-|TRBV6-5
TGTGCCAGCAGTTACTTTAACAGGGATTCGGGCTACACCTTC
CASSYFNRDSGYTF
>TRBJ1-5|-|TRBV30
TGTGCCTGGAGTGCAGGGAACAATCAGCCCCAGCATTTT
CAWSAGNNQPQHF
>TRBJ2-7|TRBD2|TRBV30
TGTGCCTGGAATCTTAGCGGGGCCACCTACGAGCAGTACTTC
CAWNLSGATYEQYF
>TRBJ2-6|-|TRBV25-1
TGTGCCAGCAGTGAACAGGCTGGGGCCAACGTCCTGACTTTC
CASSEQAGANVLTF
>TRBJ2-7|-|TRBV29-1
TGCAGCGTTACGCCTGAGGGTAGCGTCTCGCCGCAGTACTTC
CSVTPEGSVSPQYF
>TRBJ1-2|-|TRBV7-9
TGTGCCAGCAGCCTCCCGGGAGGGCCGAACTATGGCTACACCTTC
CASSLPGGPNYGYTF
>TRBJ2-5|TRBD1|TRBV6-1
TGTGCCAGCAGTGATGGGAGAGGGGGCGCCCAGTACTTC
CASSDGRGGAQYF
>TRBJ1-4|-|TRBV2
TGTGCCAGCAGTGAAAGTCCGGGTGGGAAACTGTTTTTT
CASSESPGGKLFF
>TRBJ2-2|-|TRBV6-5
TGTGCCAGCACCTCCTCTCCAGGGAACACCGGGGAGCTGTTTTTT
CASTSSPGNTGELFF
>TRBJ1-2|-|TRBV7-9
TGTGCCAGCGGGGCAGGGCATTATGGCTACACCTTC
CASGAGHYGYTF
>TRBJ2-7|TRBD1|TRBV7-2
TGTGCCAGCAGCCCGCCGGGACAGGGCTACGAGCAGTACTTC
CASSPPGQGYEQYF
>TRBJ2-2|TRBD2|TRBV5-1
TGCGCCAGCAGCTTGGCCCCTAGCGGGACGATTTTAGGGGAGCTGTTTTTT
CASSLAPSGTILGELFF
>TRBJ2-7|-|TRBV6-5
TGTGCCAGCAGTTACTCGGCGGATATCTCCGCCTACGAGCAGTACTTC
CASSYSADISAYEQYF
>TRBJ2-7|TRBD1|TRBV7-9
TGTGCCAGCAGCTTAAAAGGGGGCCCCGGTGCCGAGCAGTACTTC
CASSLKGGPGAEQYF
>TRBJ2-5|-|TRBV30
TGTGCCTGGAGTTCTCGGCGGGGAGAGACCCAGTACTTC
CAWSSRRGETQYF
>TRBJ2-5|-|TRBV7-3
TGTGCCAGCAGCTTACAGGGTCGCCAAGAGACCCAGTACTTC
CASSLQGRQETQYF
>TRBJ2-1|-|TRBV10-1
TGCGCCAGCAGTGAGTACAGTCTGAATGAGCAGTTCTTC
CASSEYSLNEQFF
>TRBJ1-5|TRBD1|TRBV19
TGTGCCAGTAGTAAGGCAGGGGGACAGCCCCAGCATTTT
CASSKAGGQPQHF
>TRBJ1-6|-|TRBV9
TGTGCCAGCAGCGTAGACCCTGCGACAAGCGGTTCACCCCTCCACTTT
CASSVDPATSGSPLHF
>TRBJ1-4|-|TRBV14
TGTGCCAGCAGCCGAACCATGGTGGCTGAAAAACTGTTTTTT
CASSRTMVAEKLFF
>TRBJ1-1|TRBD1|TRBV5-1
TGCGCCAGCGTCCCCGGGACAGGGGGCACTGAAGCTTTCTTT
CASVPGTGGTEAFF
>TRBJ1-5|-|TRBV7-3
TGTGCCAGCAGCTTAAAGGGGGAAGGGCAGCCCCAGCATTTT
CASSLKGEGQPQHF
>TRBJ1-2|-|TRBV7-8
TGTGCCAGCAGCTTAGGGGAGTCTAACTATGGCTACACCTTC
CASSLGESNYGYTF
>TRBJ2-3|-|TRBV10-2
TGCGCCAGCAGGCACTCTAGGAGCGGGAGCACAGATACGCAGTATTTT
CASRHSRSGSTDTQYF
>TRBJ2-1|-|TRBV27
TGTGCCAGCAGGCCTCGCGCTTCCTACAATGAGCAGTTCTTC
CASRPRASYNEQFF
>TRBJ1-5|-|TRBV10-3
TGTGCCATCCGGGATGGGTACGATCAGCCCCAGCATTTT
CAIRDGYDQPQHF
>TRBJ1-1|-|TRBV9
TGTGCCAGCAGCGTACATTTGAACACTGAAGCTTTCTTT
CASSVHLNTEAFF
>TRBJ2-5|-|TRBV11-3
TGTGCCAGCAGCCCACAGGACCAAGAGACCCAGTACTTC
CASSPQDQETQYF
>TRBJ1-5|TRBD1|TRBV15
TGTGCCACCAGCAGAGACCCCCGGGACAGCAGTAGGGAGCCCCAGCATTTT
CATSRDPRDSSREPQHF
>TRBJ2-7|-|TRBV29-1
TGCAGCGCCGAGAGAGCGGACGGAGCCTACGAGCAGTACTTC
CSAERADGAYEQYF
>TRBJ2-7|-|TRBV19
TGTGCCAGTAGTATGGCAGTACGAGGGCCTTACGAGCAGTACTTC
CASSMAVRGPYEQYF
>TRBJ1-2|TRBD1|TRBV7-9
TGTGCCAGCAGCCCCAGGACAGGGGAGGGCTATGGCTACACCTTC
CASSPRTGEGYGYTF
>TRBJ1-2|-|TRBV19
TGTGCCAGTAGAGAGACAGGCGGCTATGGCTACACCTTC
CASRETGGYGYTF